At least ten counts were recorded for the clone carrying this T cell receptor beta chain. The antigen remains unidentified. The CDR3 sequence is 14 residues long. Germline V gives CDR1 KGHSY, CDR2 FQNENV. Trimming took 0 bases from V and 5 from J, leaving 8 bases between them. This sample is drawn from a study of CD8 T cells in ankylosing spondylitis. Findings of the study overall: Matched synovial fluid from ankylosing spondylitis patients was reported to be enriched for disease-linked clones. A TCR beta motif made of 7 to 9 highly homologous variants seemed typical of ankylosing spondylitis blood.

Via MiXCR, TCRdb re-called the 5' RACE reads, giving one row per CDR3 protein. The table lists fewer than 80,000 distinct CDR3 sequences, over 4% of them singletons. The chain carries TRBV16 and TRBJ1-5; D uncertain. Sequencing was done on a sample of blood, either unsorted or a sorted T cell fraction (not recorded which). The origin of this receptor is a male donor with ankylosing spondylitis or in good health (not recorded which). In nucleotides, the CDR3 is TGTGCCAGCAGCCAATCGAGGATGGATCAGCCCCAGCATTTT. It codes for CASSQSRMDQPQHF.